The clone carrying this T cell receptor beta chain was seen only a few times. The antigen is undetermined. This specimen comes from a study of beta chain features in type 1 diabetes. Study results and limitations: Researchers could not determine here whether HLA type influences TCRB rearrangement. More deletions and fewer insertions at VDJ junctions were seen in type 1 diabetes patients. Type 1 diabetes patients had TCRB CDR3s that were shorter (moderately but significantly so) in all four CD4+ subsets. PCR might show a preference for shorter templates, equally across patients and controls.

Isolated RNA was reverse transcribed in full, so expressed TCRB transcripts were sequenced. Sequencing was performed with immunoSEQ multiplex PCR; in TCRdb, only in-frame clones are kept and a portion is missing. The top ten hold roughly 0.5% of the sample, which has about 170,000 clones, approximately 8.4% seen once. The CDR3 is 15 residues long. V was shortened by 2 bases and J by 1 base, with 10 bases between the two germline ends. Germline V gene sequence: CDR1 MNHEY, CDR2 SVGAGI. Via the markers CD45RO/CCR7/CD25/CD127/CD95/CD27, stem cell-like memory, regulatory, central memory and naive CD4+ cells were sorted.

This receptor was obtained from a man younger than 30 with type 1 diabetes. The material sequenced was central memory CD4+ T cells from blood. This chain joins TRBV6-5 and TRBJ2-3, with D possibly TRBD1 on 6 matching bases. CDR3 amino acids: CASSYPAGGTDTQYF. The CDR3 nucleotides read TGTGCCAGCAGTTACCCGGCAGGGGGCACAGATACGCAGTATTTT.